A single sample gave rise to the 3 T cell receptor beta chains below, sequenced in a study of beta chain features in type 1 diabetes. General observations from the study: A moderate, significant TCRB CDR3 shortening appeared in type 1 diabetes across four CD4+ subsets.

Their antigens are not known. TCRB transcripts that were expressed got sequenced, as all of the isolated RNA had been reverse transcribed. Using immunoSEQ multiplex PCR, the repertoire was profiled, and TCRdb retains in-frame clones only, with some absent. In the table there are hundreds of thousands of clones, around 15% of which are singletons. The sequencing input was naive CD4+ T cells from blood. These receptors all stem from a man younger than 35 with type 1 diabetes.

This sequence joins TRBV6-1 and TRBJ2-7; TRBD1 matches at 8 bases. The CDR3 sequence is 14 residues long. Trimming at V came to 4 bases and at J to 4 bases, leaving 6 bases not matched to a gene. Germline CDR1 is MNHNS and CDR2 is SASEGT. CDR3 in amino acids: CASSVGQGGYEQYF. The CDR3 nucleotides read TGTGCCAGCAGTGTTGGACAGGGAGGTTACGAGCAGTACTTC.

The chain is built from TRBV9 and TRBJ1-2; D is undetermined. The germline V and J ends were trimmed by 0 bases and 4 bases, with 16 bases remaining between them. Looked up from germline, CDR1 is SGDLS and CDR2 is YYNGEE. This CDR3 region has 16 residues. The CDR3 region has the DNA TGTGCCAGCAGCGTAGTTAGCACAGAGGGCCCCTATGGCTACACCTTC. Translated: CASSVVSTEGPYGYTF.

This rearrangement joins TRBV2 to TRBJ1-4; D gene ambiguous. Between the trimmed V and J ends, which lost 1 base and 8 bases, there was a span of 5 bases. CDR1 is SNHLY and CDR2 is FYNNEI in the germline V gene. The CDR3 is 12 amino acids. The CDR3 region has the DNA TGTGCCAGCAGTGAAGATTGGGAAAAACTGTTTTTT. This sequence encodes CASSEDWEKLFF.